The clone carrying this T cell receptor beta chain was found a few times. The antigen remains undetermined. The CDR3 length is 13 residues. Germline trimming cut 4 bases from V and 2 bases from J; bases unmatched to any gene: 2. Germline V gene data show CDR1 as SGHNT and CDR2 as YYREEE (reference sequence). The data stem from a study of cytomegalovirus exposure and HLA in healthy donors. Study conclusions and caveats: In a later analysis, compared with equally common non-associated chains, HLA-associated beta chains were more expanded. Most of the TCR beta V segments (in an earlier analysis) were productive either about 90% or about 30% of the time. Researchers reported in a later analysis that a missense DCLRE1C variant was tied to TCR beta V- and J-gene trimming. There were some public TCRs occurring in many donors, but most TCR sequences were rare.

PCR employed 60 Vbeta and 13 Jbeta primers. Some clones are missing from TCRdb's copy, which holds only in-frame ones; the method was immunoSEQ multiplex PCR. The table lists over 150,000 clones, 70% to 80% of them singletons. This sequence joins TRBV5-4 and TRBJ2-5; 7 bases line up with TRBD2. Sequencing used PBMCs. This TCR came from a man aged 30 to 45 in good health and CMV-seropositive. The CDR3 DNA is TGTGCCAGCAGCCCCGGGGGGCAAGAGACCCAGTACTTC. Residues: CASSPGGQETQYF.